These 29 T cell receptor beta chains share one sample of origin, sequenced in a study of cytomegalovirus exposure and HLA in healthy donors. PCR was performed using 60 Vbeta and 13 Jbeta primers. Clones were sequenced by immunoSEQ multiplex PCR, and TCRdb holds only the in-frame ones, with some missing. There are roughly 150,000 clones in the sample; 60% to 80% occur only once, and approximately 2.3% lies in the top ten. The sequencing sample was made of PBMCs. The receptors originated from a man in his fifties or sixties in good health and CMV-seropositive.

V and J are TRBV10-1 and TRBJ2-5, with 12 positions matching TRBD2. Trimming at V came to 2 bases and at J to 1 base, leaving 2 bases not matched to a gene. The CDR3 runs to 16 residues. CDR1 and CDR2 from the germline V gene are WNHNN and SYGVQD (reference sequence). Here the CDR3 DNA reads TGCGCCAGCAGTGAGGAACTAGCGGGGGGCCAAGAGACCCAGTACTTC. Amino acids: CASSEELAGGQETQYF.

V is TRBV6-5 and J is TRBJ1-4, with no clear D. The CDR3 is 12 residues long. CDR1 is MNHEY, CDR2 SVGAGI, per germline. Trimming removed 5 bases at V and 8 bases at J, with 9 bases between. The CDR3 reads CASSPRGEKLFF. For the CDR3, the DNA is TGTGCCAGCAGTCCTCGAGGAGAAAAACTGTTTTTT.

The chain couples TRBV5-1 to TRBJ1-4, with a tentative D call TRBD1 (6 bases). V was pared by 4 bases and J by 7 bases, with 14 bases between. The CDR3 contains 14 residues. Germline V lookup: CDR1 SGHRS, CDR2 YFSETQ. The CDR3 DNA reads TGCGCCAGCAGCCTGGGGGGGCTCGGTGAAAAACTGTTTTTT. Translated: CASSLGGLGEKLFF.

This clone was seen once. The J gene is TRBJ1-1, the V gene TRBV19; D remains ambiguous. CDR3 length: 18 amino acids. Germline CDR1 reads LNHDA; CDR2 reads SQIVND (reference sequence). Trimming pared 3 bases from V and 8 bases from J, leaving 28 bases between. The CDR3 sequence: CASSMPRGGHSPWREAFF. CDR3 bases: TGTGCCAGTAGTATGCCCCGAGGCGGCCACTCCCCCTGGAGGGAAGCTTTCTTT.

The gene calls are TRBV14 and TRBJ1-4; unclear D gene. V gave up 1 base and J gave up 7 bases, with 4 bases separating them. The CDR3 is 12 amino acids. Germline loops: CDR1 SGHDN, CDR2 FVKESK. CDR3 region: CASSQASEKLFF. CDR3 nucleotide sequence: TGTGCCAGCAGCCAAGCCAGTGAAAAACTGTTTTTT. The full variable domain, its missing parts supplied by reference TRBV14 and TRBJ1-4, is EAGVTQFPSHSVIEKGQTVTLRCDPISGHDNLYWYRRVMGKEIKFLLHFVKESKQDESGMPNNRFLAERTGGTYSTLKVQPAELEDSGVYFCASSQASEKLFFGSGTQLSVL.

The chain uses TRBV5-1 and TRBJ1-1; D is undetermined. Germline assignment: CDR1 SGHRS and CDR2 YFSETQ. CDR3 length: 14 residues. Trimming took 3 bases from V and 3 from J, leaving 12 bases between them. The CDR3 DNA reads TGCGCCAGCAGCTCTCGGGGAGGTTACACTGAAGCTTTCTTT. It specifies CASSSRGGYTEAFF. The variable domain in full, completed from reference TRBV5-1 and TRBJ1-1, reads KAGVTQTPRYLIKTRGQQVTLSCSPISGHRSVSWYQQTPGQGLQFLFEYFSETQRNKGNFPGRFSGRQFSNSRSEMNVSTLELGDSALYLCASSSRGGYTEAFFGQGTRLTVV.

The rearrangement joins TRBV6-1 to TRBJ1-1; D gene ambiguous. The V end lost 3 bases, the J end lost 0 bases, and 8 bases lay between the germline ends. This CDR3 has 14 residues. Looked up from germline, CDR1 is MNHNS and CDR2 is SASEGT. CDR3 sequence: CASSEAVMNTEAFF. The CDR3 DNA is TGTGCCAGCAGTGAGGCAGTCATGAACACTGAAGCTTTCTTT.

For the CDR3, the DNA is TGTGCCAGCAGCCGTAGTCAGGGAAGCAATCAGCCCCAGCATTTT. It specifies CASSRSQGSNQPQHF. This chain links TRBV16 with TRBJ1-5, with D perhaps matching TRBD1 (5 bases). Trimming took off 4 bases at V and 1 base at J, with 11 bases between the two ends. CDR3 size: 15 residues. Germline CDR1 reads KGHSY; CDR2 reads FQNENV.

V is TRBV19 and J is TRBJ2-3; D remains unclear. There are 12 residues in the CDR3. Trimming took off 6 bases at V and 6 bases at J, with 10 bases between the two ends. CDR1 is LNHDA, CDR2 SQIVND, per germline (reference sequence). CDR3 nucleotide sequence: TGTGCCAGTAGAGCTCAGGCGGATACGCAGTATTTT. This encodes CASRAQADTQYF.

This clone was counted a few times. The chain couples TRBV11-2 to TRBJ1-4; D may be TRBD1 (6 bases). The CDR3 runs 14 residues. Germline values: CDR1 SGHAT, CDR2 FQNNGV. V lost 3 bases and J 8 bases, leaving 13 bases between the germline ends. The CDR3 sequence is CASSLRGANEKLFF. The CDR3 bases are TGTGCCAGCAGCTTGCGGGGGGCAAACGAAAAACTGTTTTTT.

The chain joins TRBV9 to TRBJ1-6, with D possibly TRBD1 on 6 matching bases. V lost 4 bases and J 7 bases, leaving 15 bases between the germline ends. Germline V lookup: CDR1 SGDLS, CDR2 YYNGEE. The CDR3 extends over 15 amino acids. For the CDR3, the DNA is TGTGCCAGCAGCCGGACAGTAAGCACCAATTCACCCCTCCACTTT. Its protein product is CASSRTVSTNSPLHF.

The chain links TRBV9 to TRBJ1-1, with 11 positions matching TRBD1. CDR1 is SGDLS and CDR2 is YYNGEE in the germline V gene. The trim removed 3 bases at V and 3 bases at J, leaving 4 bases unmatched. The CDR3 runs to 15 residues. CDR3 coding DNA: TGTGCCAGCAGCGCGTGGGACAGGGGGGACACTGAAGCTTTCTTT. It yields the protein CASSAWDRGDTEAFF.

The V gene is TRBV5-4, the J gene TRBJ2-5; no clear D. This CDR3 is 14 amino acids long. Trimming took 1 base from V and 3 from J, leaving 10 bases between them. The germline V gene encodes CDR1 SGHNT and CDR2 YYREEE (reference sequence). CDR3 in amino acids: CASSLYDSKETQYF. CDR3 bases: TGTGCCAGCAGCTTGTACGACTCCAAAGAGACCCAGTACTTC.

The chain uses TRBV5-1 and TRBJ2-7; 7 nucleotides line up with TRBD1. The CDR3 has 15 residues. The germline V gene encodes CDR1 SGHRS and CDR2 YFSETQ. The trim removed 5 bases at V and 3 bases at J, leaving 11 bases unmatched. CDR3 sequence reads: CASSYNGQAFYEQYF. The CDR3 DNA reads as TGCGCCAGCAGTTACAACGGACAGGCCTTCTACGAGCAGTACTTC.

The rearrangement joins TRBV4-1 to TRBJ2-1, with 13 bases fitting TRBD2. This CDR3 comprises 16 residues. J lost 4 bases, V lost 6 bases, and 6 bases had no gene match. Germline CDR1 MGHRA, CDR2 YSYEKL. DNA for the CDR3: TGCGCCAGCAGTCCTTGGACTAGCGGGGGTTACAATGAGCAGTTCTTC. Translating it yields CASSPWTSGGYNEQFF.

The CDR3 sequence: CASSIPRVSVYNEQFF. CDR3 coding DNA: TGTGCCAGCAGCATACCGAGGGTCTCCGTTTACAATGAGCAGTTCTTC. The rearrangement links TRBV7-9 to TRBJ2-1, with D tentatively TRBD2 (5 bases). The CDR3 length is 16 residues. V lost 5 bases, J lost 4 bases, and 18 bases lay in between. Germline assignment: CDR1 SEHNR and CDR2 FQNEAQ (reference sequence).

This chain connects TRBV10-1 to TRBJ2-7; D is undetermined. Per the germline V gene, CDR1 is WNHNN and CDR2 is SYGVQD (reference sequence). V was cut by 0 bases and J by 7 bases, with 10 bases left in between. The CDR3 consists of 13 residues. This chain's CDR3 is CASSESRLGEQYF. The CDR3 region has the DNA TGCGCCAGCAGTGAGTCGCGGCTTGGGGAGCAGTACTTC.

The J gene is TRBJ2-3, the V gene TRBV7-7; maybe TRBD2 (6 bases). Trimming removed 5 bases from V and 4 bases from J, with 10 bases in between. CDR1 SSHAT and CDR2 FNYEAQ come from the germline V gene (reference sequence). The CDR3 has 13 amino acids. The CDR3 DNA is TGTGCCAGCAGCGGGGAGGCATCAGATACGCAGTATTTT. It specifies CASSGEASDTQYF.

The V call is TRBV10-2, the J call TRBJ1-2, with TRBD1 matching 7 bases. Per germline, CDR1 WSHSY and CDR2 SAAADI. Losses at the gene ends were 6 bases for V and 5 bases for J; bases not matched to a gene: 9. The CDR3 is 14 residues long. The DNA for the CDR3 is TGCGCCAGCAGGTCCCCCGACAGGGCTTATGGCTACACCTTC. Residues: CASRSPDRAYGYTF.

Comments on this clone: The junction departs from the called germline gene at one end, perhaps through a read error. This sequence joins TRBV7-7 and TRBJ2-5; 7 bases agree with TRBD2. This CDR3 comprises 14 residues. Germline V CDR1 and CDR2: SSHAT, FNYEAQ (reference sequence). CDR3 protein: CASSLGEGIETQYF. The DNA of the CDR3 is TGTGCTAGCAGCTTAGGGGAGGGGATTGAGACCCAGTACTTC.

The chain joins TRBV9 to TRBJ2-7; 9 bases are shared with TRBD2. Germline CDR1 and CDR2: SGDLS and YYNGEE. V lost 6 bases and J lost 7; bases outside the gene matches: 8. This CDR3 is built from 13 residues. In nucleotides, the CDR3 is TGTGCCAGCACCCAGGGCGGGGGGGGTGAGCAGTACTTC. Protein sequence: CASTQGGGGEQYF.

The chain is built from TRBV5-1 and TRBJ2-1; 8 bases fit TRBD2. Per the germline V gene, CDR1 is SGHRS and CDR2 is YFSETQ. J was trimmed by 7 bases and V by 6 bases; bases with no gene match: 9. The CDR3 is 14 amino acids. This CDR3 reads CASNSGGLGNEQFF. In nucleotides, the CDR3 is TGCGCCAGCAACAGCGGGGGACTCGGGAATGAGCAGTTCTTC.

The CDR3: CASSQGQGVFYEQYF. DNA for the CDR3: TGCGCCAGCAGCCAGGGACAGGGCGTCTTTTACGAGCAGTACTTC. This sequence joins TRBV4-1 and TRBJ2-7, with TRBD1 identical over 9 bases. The V gene end was trimmed by 3 bases and the J gene end by 4 bases; junction bases not matched to a gene: 7. The germline CDR1 and CDR2 sequences are MGHRA and YSYEKL. The CDR3 spans 15 residues.

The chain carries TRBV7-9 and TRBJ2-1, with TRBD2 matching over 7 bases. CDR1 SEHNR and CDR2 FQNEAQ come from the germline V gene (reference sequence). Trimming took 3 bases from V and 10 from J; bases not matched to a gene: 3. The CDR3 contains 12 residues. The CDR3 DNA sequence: TGTGCCAGCAGCTTGGAACTAGCGGAGCAGTTCTTC. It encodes CASSLELAEQFF. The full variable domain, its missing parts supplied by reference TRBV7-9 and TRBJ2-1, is DTGVSQNPRHKITKRGQNVTFRCDPISEHNRLYWYRQTLGQGPEFLTYFQNEAQLEKSRLLSDRFSAERPKGSFSTLEIQRTEQGDSAMYLCASSLELAEQFFGPGTRLTVL.

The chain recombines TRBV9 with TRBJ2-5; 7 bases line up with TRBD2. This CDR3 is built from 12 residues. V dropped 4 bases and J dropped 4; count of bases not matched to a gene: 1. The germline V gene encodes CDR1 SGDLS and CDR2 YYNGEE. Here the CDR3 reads CASSKRGETQYF. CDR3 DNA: TGTGCCAGCAGCAAGCGGGGAGAGACCCAGTACTTC.

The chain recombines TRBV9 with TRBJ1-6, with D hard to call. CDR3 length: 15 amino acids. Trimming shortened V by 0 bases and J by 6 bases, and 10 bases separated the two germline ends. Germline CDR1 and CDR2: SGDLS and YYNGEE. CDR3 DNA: TGTGCCAGCAGCGTAGGCGGGCTGATTAATTCACCCCTCCACTTT. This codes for CASSVGGLINSPLHF.

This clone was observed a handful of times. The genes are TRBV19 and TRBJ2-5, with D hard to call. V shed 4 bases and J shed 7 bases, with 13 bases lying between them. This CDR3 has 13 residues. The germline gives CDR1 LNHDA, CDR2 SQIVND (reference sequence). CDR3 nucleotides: TGTGCCAGTAGTACTAGAGGCTACGGGACCCAGTACTTC. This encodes CASSTRGYGTQYF. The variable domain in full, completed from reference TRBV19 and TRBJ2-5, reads DGGITQSPKYLFRKEGQNVTLSCEQNLNHDAMYWYRQDPGQGLRLIYYSQIVNDFQKGDIAEGYSVSREKKESFPLTVTSAQKNPTAFYLCASSTRGYGTQYFGPGTRLLVL.

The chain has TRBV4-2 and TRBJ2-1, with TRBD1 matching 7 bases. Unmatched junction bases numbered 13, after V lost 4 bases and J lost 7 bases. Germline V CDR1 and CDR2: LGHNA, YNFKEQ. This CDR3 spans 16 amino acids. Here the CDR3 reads CASSLNTGDLFNEQFF. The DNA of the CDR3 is TGTGCCAGCAGCCTTAACACAGGGGATCTGTTTAATGAGCAGTTCTTC.

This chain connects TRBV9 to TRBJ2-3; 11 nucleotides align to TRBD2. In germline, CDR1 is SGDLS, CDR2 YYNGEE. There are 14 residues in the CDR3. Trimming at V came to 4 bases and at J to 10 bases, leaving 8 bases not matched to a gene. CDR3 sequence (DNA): TGTGCCAGCAGCTTTAGCGGGGGGGAGGAGCCGCAGTATTTT. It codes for CASSFSGGEEPQYF.